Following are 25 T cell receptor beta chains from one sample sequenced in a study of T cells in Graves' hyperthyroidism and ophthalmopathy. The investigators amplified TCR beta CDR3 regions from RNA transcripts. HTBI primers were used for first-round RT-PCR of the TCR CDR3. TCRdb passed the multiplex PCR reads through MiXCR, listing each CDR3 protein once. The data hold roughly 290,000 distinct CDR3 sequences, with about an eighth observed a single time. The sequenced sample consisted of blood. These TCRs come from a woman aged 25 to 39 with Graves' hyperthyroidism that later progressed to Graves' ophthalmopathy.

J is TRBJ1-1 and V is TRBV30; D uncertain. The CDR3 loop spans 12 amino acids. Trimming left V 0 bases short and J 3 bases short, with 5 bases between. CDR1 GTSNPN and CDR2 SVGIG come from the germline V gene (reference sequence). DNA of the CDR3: TGTGCCTGGAGTGTTGATCACACTGAAGCTTTCTTT. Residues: CAWSVDHTEAFF.

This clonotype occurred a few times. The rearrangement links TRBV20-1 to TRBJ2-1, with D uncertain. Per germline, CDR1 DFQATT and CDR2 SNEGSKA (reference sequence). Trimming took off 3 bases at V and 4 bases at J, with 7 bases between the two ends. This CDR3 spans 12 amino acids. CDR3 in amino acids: CSASLAYNEQFF. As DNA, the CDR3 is TGCAGTGCTAGCTTGGCTTACAATGAGCAGTTCTTC.

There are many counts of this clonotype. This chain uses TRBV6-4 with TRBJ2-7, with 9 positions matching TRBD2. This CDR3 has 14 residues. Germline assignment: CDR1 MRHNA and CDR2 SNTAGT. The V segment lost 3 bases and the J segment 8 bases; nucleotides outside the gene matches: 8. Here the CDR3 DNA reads TGTGCCAGCAGTGAAAATAGCGGGAGTAGACAGCAGTACTTC. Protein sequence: CASSENSGSRQQYF.

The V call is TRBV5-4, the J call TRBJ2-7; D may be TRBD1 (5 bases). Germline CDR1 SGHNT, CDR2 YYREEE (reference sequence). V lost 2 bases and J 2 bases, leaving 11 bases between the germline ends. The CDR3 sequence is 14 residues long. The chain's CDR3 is CASSFGQDTYEQYF. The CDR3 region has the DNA TGTGCCAGCAGCTTTGGTCAGGACACCTACGAGCAGTACTTC.

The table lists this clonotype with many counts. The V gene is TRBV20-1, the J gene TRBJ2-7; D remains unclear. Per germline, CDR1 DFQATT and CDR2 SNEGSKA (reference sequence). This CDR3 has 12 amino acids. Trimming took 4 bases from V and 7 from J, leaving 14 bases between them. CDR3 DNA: TGCAGTGCTAAAAGGACGGCCGAAGAGCAGTACTTC. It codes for CSAKRTAEEQYF.

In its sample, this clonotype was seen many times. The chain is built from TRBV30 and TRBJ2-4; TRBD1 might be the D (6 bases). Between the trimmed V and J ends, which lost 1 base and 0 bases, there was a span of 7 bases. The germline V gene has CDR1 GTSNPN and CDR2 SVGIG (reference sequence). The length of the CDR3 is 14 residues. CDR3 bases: TGTGCCTGGAGTGGGGGGCTAGCCAAAAACATTCAGTACTTC. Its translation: CAWSGGLAKNIQYF.

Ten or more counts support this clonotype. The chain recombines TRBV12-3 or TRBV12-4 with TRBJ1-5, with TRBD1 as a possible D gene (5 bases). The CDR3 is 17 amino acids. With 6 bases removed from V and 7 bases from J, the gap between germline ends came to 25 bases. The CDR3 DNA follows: TGTGCCAGCAGCCTACTCACCGGGGACCTGGTGAGACAGCCCCAGCATTTT. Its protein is CASSLLTGDLVRQPQHF.

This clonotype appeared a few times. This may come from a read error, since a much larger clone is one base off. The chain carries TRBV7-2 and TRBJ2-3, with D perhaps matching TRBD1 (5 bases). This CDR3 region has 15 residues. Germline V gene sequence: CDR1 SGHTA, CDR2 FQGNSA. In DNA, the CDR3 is TGTGCCAGCAGCCCCAGACAGAGTTACACAGATACGCATTATTTT. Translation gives CASSPRQSYTDTHYF.

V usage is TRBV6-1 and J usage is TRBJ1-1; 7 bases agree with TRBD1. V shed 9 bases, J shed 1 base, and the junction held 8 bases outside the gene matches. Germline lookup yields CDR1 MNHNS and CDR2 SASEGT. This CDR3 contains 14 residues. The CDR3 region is CASSATGRNTEAFF. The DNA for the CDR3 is TGTGCCAGTTCCGCGACAGGGCGGAACACTGAAGCTTTCTTT.

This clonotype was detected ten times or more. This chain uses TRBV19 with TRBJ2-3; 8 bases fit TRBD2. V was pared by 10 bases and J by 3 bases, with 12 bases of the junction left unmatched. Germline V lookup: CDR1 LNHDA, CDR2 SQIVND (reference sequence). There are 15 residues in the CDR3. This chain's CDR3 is CATKAGAVGTDTQYF. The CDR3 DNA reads TGTGCCACTAAAGCGGGAGCGGTGGGAACAGATACGCAGTATTTT. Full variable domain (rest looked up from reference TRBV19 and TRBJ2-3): DGGITQSPKYLFRKEGQNVTLSCEQNLNHDAMYWYRQDPGQGLRLIYYSQIVNDFQKGDIAEGYSVSREKKESFPLTVTSAQKNPTAFYLCATKAGAVGTDTQYFGPGTRLTVL.

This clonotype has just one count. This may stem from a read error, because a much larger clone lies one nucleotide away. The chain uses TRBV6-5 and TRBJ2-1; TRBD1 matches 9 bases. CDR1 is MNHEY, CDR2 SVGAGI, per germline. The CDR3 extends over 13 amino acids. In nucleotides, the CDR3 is TGTGTCACCGTTACGACAGGGGGAAAAGAGCAGTTCTTC. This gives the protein CVTVTTGGKEQFF.

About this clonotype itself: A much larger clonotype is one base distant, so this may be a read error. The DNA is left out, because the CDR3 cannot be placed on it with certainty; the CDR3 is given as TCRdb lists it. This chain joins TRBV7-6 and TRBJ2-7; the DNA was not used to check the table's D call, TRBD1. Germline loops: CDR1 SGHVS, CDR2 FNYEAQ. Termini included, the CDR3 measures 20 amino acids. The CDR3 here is CASSFGLGAFRGRNPYEQHF.

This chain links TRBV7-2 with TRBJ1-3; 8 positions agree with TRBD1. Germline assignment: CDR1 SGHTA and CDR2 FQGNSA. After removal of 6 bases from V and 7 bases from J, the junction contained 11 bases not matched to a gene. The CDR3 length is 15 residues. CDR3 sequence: CASSRGQGHGNTIYF. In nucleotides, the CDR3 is TGTGCCAGCAGTCGTGGACAGGGCCATGGGAACACCATATATTTT.

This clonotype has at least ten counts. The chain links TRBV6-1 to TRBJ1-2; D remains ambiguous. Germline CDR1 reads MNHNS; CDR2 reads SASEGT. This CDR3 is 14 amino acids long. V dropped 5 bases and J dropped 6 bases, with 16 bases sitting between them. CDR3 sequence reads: CASSLRAGRHGYTF. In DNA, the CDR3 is TGTGCCAGCAGTTTGAGGGCGGGCAGACATGGCTACACCTTC.

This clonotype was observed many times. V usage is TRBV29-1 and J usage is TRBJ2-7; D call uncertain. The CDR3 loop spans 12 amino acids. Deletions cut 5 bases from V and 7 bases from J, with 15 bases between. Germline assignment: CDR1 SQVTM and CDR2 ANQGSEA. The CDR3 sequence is CSVSAGLGEQYF. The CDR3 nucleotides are TGCAGCGTTTCAGCCGGGTTGGGAGAGCAGTACTTC.

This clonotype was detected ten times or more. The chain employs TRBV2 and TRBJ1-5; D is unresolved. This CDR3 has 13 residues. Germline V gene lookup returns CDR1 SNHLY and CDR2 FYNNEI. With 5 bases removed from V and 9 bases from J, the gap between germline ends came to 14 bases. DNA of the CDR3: TGTGCCAGCAGTACTAACACCGTCGGGCCCCAGCATTTT. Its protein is CASSTNTVGPQHF.

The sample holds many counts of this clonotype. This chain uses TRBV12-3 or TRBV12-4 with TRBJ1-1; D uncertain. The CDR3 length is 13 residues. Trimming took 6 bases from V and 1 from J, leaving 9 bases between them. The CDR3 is CASRSRRNTEAFF. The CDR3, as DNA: TGTGCCAGCAGGTCCAGACGGAACACTGAAGCTTTCTTT.

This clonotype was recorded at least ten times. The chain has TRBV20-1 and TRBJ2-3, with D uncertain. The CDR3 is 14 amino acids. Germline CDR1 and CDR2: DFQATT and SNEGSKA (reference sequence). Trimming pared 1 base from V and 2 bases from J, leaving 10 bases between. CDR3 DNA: TGCAGTGCTAGAGCTTACAGCGTCACAGATACGCAGTATTTT. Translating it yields CSARAYSVTDTQYF.

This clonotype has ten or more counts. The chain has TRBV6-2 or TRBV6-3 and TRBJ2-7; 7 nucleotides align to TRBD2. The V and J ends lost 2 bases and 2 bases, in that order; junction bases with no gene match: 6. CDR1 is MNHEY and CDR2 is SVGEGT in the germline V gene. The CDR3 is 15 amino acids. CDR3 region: CASSYGASGTYEQYF. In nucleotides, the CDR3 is TGTGCCAGCAGTTACGGGGCTAGCGGTACCTACGAGCAGTACTTC.

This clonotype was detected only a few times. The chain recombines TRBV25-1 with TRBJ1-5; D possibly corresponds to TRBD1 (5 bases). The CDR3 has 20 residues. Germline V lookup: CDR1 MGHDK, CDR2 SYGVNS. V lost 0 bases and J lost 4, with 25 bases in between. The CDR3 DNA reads TGTGCCAGCAGTGAATATGTTGGGGCAGGATCAAGGCCCCCAAATCAGCCCCAGCATTTT. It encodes CASSEYVGAGSRPPNQPQHF.

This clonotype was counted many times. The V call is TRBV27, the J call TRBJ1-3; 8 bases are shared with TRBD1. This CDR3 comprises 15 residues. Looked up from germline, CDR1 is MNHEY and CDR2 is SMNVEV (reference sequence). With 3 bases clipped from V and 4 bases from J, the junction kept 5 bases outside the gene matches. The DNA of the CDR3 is TGTGCCAGCAGTTTCCAGGGGGCGGAAGGAAACACCATATATTTT. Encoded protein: CASSFQGAEGNTIYF.

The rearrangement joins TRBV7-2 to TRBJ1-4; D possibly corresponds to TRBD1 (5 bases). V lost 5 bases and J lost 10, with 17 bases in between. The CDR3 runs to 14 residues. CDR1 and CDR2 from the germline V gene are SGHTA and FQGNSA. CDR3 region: CASSRGPGAGKLFF. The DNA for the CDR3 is TGTGCCAGCAGCCGCGGCCCTGGGGCAGGAAAACTGTTTTTT.

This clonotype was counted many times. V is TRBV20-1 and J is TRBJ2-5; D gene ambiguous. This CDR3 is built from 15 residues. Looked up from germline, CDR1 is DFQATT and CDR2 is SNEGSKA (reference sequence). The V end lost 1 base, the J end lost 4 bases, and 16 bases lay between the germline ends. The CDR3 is CSARVGVRPAETQYF. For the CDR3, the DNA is TGCAGTGCTAGAGTTGGCGTAAGGCCGGCAGAGACCCAGTACTTC.

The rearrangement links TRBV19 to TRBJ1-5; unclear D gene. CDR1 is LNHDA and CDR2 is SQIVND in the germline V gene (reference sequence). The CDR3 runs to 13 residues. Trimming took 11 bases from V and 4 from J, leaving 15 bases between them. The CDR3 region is CAANPSLNQPQHF. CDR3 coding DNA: TGTGCCGCGAACCCAAGCCTTAATCAGCCCCAGCATTTT. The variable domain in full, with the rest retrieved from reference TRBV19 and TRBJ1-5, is DGGITQSPKYLFRKEGQNVTLSCEQNLNHDAMYWYRQDPGQGLRLIYYSQIVNDFQKGDIAEGYSVSREKKESFPLTVTSAQKNPTAFYLCAANPSLNQPQHFGDGTRLSIL.

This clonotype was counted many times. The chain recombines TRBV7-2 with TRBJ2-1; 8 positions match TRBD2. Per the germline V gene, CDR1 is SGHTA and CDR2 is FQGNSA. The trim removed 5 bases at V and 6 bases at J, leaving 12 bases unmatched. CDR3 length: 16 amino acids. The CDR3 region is CASSPPTVAGSNEQFF. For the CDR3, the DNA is TGTGCCAGCAGCCCTCCGACGGTAGCGGGATCCAATGAGCAGTTCTTC.